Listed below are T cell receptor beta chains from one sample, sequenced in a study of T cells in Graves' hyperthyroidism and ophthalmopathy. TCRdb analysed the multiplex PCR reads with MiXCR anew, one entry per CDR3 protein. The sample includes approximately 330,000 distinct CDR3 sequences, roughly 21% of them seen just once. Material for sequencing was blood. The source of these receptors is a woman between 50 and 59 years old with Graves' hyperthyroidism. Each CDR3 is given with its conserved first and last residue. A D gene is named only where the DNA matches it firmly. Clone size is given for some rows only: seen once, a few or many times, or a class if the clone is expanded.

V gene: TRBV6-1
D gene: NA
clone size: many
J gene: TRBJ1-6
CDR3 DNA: TGTGCCAGCAGAATACAGATGGACCGTTTTAATTCACCCCTCCACTTT
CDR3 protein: CASRIQMDRFNSPLHF

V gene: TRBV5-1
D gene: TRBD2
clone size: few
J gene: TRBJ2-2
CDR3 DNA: TGCGCCAGCAGCTACATGGGACTAGCGGGTCGAGTATCGCTGGGCGGGGAGCTGTTTTTT
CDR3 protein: CASSYMGLAGRVSLGGELFF

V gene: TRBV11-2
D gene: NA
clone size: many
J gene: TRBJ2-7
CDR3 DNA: TGTGCCAGCAGCTTAGCGGTCTCCTACGAGCAGTACTTC
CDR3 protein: CASSLAVSYEQYF

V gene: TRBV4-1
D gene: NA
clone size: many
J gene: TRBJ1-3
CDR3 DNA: TGCGCCAGCAGCCCTTGGACGGCTGGAAACACCATATATTTT
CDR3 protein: CASSPWTAGNTIYF

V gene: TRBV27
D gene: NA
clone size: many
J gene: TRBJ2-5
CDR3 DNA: TGTGCCAGCCGATCGATAGGGCAGCAAGAGACCCAGTACTTC
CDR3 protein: CASRSIGQQETQYF

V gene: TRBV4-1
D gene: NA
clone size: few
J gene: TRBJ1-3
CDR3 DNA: TGCGCCAGCAGCCAATACTCCTGGACAGCACGCTCCTCTGGAAACACCATATATTTT
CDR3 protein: CASSQYSWTARSSGNTIYF

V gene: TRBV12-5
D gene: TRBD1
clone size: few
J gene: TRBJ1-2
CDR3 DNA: TGTGCTAGTGGTTACGGACAGGGACGTGGCTACACCTTC
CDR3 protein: CASGYGQGRGYTF

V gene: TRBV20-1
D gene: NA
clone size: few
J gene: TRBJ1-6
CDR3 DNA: TGCAGTGCTAGAGATCGAGCAGGGAACAATTCACCCCTCCACTTT
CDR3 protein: CSARDRAGNNSPLHF

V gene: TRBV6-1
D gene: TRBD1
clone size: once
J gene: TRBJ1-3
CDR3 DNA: TGTGCCAGCAGCGATACTTGGACAGGGCGGAACACCATATATTTT
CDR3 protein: CASSDTWTGRNTIYF

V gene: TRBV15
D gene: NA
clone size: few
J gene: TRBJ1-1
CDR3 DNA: TGTGCCACCAGCAGACCCTACACTGAAGCTTTCTTT
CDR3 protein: CATSRPYTEAFF

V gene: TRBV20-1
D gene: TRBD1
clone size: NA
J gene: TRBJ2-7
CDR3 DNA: TGCAGTGCTAGAGGCCGGACAGGGGGCACCTACGAGCAGTACTTC
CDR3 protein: CSARGRTGGTYEQYF

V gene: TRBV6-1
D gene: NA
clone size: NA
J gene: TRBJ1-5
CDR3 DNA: TGTGCCAGCAGTGAAGGCGTAGTGGGCAATCAGCCCCAGCATTTT
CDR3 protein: CASSEGVVGNQPQHF

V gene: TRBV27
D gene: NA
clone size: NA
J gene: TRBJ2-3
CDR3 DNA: TGTGCCAGCAGAAGGGCTGGCACAGATACGCAGTATTTT
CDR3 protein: CASRRAGTDTQYF

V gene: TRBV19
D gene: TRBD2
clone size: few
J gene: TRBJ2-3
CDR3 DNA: TGTGCCAGTAGTTTTTCGACTAGCGTTACAGATACGCAGTATTTT
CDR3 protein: CASSFSTSVTDTQYF

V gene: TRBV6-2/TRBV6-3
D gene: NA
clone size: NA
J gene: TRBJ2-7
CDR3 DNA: TGTGCCAGCAGTTACGGGGTTCCCGAGCAGTACTTC
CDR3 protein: CASSYGVPEQYF

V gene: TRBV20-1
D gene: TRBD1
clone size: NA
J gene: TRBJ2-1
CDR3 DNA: TGCAGTGCCTACCGGGACAGTCATTACAATGAGCAGTTCTTC
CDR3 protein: CSAYRDSHYNEQFF

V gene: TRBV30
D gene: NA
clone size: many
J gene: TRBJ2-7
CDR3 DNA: TGTGCCTGGAGTGGGATATTAGCCTACGAGCAGTACTTC
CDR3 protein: CAWSGILAYEQYF

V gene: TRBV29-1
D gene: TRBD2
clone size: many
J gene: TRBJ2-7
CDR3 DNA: TGCAGCGTTACCGGGACTAGCGGGATTTACGAGCAGTACTTC
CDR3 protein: CSVTGTSGIYEQYF

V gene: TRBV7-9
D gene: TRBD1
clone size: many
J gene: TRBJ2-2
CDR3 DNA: TGTGCCAGCAGCTTCCAGACAGGGGCGAACACCGGGGAGCTGTTTTTT
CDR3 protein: CASSFQTGANTGELFF

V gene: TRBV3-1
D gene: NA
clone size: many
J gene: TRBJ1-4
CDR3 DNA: TGTGCCAGCAGCCTAAATGAAAAACTGTTTTTT
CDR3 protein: CASSLNEKLFF

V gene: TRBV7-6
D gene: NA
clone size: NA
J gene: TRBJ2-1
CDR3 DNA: TGTGCCAGCAGCCCCCGTAGAGAGCCTGAGCAGTTCTTC
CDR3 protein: CASSPRREPEQFF

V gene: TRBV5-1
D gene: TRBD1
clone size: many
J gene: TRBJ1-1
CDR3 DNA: TGCGCCAGCAGCTCGACAGGGGGGAGGTACACTGAAGCTTTCTTT
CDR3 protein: CASSSTGGRYTEAFF

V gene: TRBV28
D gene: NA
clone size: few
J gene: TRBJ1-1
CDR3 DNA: TGTGCCAGCAGTTTACTGGGCATGAACACTGAAGCTTTCTTT
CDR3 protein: CASSLLGMNTEAFF

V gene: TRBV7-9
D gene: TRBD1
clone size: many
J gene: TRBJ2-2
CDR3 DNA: TGTGCCAGCAGCCTCCGGGACAGCAACACCGGGGAGCTGTTTTTT
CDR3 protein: CASSLRDSNTGELFF

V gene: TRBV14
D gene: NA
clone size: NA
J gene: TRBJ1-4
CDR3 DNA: TGTGCCAGCAGCCCCGGTAGGACCCAGGGGTCCGAAAAACTGTTTTTT
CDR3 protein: CASSPGRTQGSEKLFF

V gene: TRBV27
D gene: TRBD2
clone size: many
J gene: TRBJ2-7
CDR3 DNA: TGTGCCAGCAGTTTATCGGGGGGGATCGGGGGCTCCTACGAGCAGTACTTC
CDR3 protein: CASSLSGGIGGSYEQYF

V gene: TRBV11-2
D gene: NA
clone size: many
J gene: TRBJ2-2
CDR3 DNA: TGTGCCAGCAGCTTAGTCGTCCGTTTCAGGGGAGGGCCAAGGATCGGGGAGCTGTTTTTT
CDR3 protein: CASSLVVRFRGGPRIGELFF

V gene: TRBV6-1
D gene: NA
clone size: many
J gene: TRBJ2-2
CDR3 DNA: TGTGCCAGCAGTCAGAAAGGGTACACCGGGGAGCTGTTTTTT
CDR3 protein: CASSQKGYTGELFF

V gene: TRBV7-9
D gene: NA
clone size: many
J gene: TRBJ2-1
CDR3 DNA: TGTGCCAGCAGCTTGGGGGCTAGTCGGCATGAGCAGTTCTTC
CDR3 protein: CASSLGASRHEQFF

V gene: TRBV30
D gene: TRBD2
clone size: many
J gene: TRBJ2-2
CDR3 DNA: TGTGCCTGGAGTTCCGGGACTAGTGCATCCGGGGAGCTGTTTTTT
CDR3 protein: CAWSSGTSASGELFF

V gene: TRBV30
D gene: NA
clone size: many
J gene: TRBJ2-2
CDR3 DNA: TGTGCCTGGAGTACTATCCGGGCTAACACCGGGGAGCTGTTTTTT
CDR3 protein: CAWSTIRANTGELFF

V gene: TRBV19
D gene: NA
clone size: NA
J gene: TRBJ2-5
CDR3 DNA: TGTGCCAGTAGTATTGATGGGGGCAAGGGGGAGACCCAGTACTTC
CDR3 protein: CASSIDGGKGETQYF

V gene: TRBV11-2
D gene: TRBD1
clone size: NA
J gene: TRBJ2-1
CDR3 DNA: TGTGCCAGCAATGGGGGACAGGAGCAGTGCTTC
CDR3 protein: CASNGGQEQCF

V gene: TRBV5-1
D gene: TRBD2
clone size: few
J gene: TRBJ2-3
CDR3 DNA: TGCGCCAGCAACCACCCTCAGCGGGGGAGAGCAGATACGCAGTATTTT
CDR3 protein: CASNHPQRGRADTQYF

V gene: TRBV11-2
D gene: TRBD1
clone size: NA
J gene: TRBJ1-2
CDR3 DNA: TGTGCCAGCAGCTTAGAAGGGACAGGAGATTATGGCTACACCTTC
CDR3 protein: CASSLEGTGDYGYTF

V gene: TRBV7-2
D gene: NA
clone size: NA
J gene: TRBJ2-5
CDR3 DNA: TGTGCCAGCAGCTTCCGCCAGGGTAAAAAGACCCAGTACTTC
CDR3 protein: CASSFRQGKKTQYF

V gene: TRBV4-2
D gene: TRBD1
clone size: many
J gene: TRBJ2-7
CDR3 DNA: TGTGCCAGCAGCCAAGATCTTTCTCTTTGGGACAGGCGCTTCTACGAGCAGTACTTC
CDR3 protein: CASSQDLSLWDRRFYEQYF

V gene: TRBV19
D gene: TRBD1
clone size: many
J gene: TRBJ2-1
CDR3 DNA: TGTGCCAGTAGTAAGAGGCAGGGGGCGCGAGGTGAGCAGTTCTTC
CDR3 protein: CASSKRQGARGEQFF

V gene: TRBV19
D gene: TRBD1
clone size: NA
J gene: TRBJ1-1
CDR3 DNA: TGTGCCATAACGGACAGGAGGAACACTGAAGCTTTCTTT
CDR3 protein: CAITDRRNTEAFF

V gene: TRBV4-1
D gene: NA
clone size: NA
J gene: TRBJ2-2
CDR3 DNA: TGCGCCAGCAGACCCGGGGCAAACGCGAACACCGGGGAGCTGTTTTTT
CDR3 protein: CASRPGANANTGELFF

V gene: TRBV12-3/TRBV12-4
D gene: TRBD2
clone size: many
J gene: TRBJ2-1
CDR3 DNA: TGTGCCAGCAGCCCGGTGGGAGCGGGGGTTTCGTTGAATGAGCAGTTCTTC
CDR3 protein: CASSPVGAGVSLNEQFF

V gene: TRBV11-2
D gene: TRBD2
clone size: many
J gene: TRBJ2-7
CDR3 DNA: TGTGCCAGCAGCCGCGGACTAGCGGACGAGCAGTACTTC
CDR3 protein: CASSRGLADEQYF

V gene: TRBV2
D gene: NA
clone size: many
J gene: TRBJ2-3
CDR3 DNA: TGTGCCAGCGTGGCGGAGTTTATGAATACGCAGTATTTT
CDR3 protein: CASVAEFMNTQYF

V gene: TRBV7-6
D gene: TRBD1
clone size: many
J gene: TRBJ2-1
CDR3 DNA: TGTGCCAGCAGCTCGACAGGGGACTTGGGCAATGAGCAGTTCTTC
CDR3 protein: CASSSTGDLGNEQFF

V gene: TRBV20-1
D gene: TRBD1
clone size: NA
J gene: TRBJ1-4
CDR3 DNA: TGCAGTGCTGCCAGGAGGGACAGGTTAACTAATGAAAAACTGTTTTTT
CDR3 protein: CSAARRDRLTNEKLFF

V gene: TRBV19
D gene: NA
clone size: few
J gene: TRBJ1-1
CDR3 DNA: TGTGCCAGTAGTATAAGGGGGAGCGGGACGGTGAACACTGAAGCTTTCTTT
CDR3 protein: CASSIRGSGTVNTEAFF

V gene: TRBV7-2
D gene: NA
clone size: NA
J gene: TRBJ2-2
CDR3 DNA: TGTGCCAGCAGCGGCAGGGCCACCGGGGAGCTGTTTTTT
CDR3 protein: CASSGRATGELFF

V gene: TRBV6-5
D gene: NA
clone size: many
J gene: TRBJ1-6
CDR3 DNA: TGTGCCAGCAGTTACTCGCCCTTCCGAGGGAATTCACCCCTCCACTTT
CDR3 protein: CASSYSPFRGNSPLHF

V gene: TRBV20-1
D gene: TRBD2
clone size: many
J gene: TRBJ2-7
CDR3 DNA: TGCAGTGCTAGGGGGGGGACGGGATCCTACGAGCAGTACTTC
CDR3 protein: CSARGGTGSYEQYF

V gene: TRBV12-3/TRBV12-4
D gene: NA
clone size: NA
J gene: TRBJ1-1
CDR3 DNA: TGTGCCAGCAGTTTTTTTGAAGTTAACACTGAAGCTTTCTTT
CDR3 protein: CASSFFEVNTEAFF

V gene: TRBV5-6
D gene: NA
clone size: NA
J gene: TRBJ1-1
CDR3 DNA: TGTGCCAGCAGCTTGGGGGTACAGGGCCCGAACACTGAAGCTTTCTTT
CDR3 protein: CASSLGVQGPNTEAFF

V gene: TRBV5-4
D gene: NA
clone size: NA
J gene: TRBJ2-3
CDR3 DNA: TGTGCCAGCAGCTTGCCAGGGGAGGCAGATACGCAGTATTTT
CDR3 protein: CASSLPGEADTQYF

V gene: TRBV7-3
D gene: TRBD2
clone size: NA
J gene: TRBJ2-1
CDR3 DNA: TGTGCCAGCAGCTTAATGTCTAGCGGGAGATCCTACAATGAGCAGTTCTTC
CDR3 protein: CASSLMSSGRSYNEQFF

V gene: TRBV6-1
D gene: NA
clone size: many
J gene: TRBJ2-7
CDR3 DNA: TGTGCCAGCAGTCCGGAGCCGGGGATAGCGAAGTACGAGCAGTACTTC
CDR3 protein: CASSPEPGIAKYEQYF

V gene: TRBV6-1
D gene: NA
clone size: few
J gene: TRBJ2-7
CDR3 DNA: TGTGCCAGCAGTGAAAGGGGGGTCCACACCTACGAGCAGTACTTC
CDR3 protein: CASSERGVHTYEQYF

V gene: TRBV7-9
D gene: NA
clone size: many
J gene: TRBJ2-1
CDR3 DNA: TGTGCCAGCAGCTCGACAGGGAGGTTTTTACTCAATGAGCAGTTCTTC
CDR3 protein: CASSSTGRFLLNEQFF